This is a list of T cell receptor beta chains from one sample in a study of blood T cell repertoires in COVID-19. Method: immunoSEQ multiplex PCR; TCRdb's copy keeps in-frame clones and lacks some. The sample has approximately 300,000 clones, roughly 90% seen once. Sequencing was carried out using PBMCs or T cells enriched from blood (not recorded which). All receptors derive from a woman aged 30 to 39 who had recovered from COVID-19. The CDR3 runs from the conserved cysteine through the conserved F or W. Each record gives: J gene, V gene, CDR3 protein.

TRBJ2-7,TRBV6-1,CASSKAGTSVNEQYF
TRBJ1-5,TRBV18,CASSHGQGWNQPQHF
TRBJ2-3,TRBV6-5,CASSYSFAGSDTQYF
TRBJ2-7,TRBV7-8,CASSLQLAYEQYF
TRBJ1-5,TRBV27,CASSFSRGNQPQHF
TRBJ2-2,TRBV5-1,CASSLLAADTGELFF
TRBJ2-7,TRBV27,CASSFMTSYTYEQYF
TRBJ2-6,TRBV27,CASSFKPGQGLNSGANVLTF
TRBJ1-3,TRBV2,CASSEYRDSLISGNTIYF
TRBJ2-3,TRBV19,CASSIGTVLPYTQYF
TRBJ1-1,TRBV14,CASSHGGTAFF
TRBJ1-2,TRBV20-1,CSASGGGTGAYGYTF
TRBJ2-3,TRBV11-3,CASSRGTLIAGAPDTQYF
TRBJ1-4,TRBV7-9,CASSIGRGPGEKLFF
TRBJ1-3,TRBV2,CASNFGDSSGNTIYF
TRBJ1-6,TRBV14,CASSQYPGQVSPLHF
TRBJ2-5,TRBV28,CASSLAGGPIETQYF
TRBJ1-6,TRBV12-5,CASGPQGGGNSPLHF
TRBJ2-4,TRBV5-6,CASSYGRGNIQYF
TRBJ1-4,TRBV30,CAWSVQGGEKLFF
TRBJ1-2,TRBV19,CASSISLPHGYTF
TRBJ1-1,TRBV28,CASSPPGRGNTEAFF
TRBJ2-7,TRBV7-9,CASSPHQTSYEQYF
TRBJ1-1,TRBV28,CASSFKPAGLKAFF
TRBJ1-4,TRBV3-1/TRBV3-2,CASSQAFDMNEKLFF
TRBJ2-5,TRBV27,CASSSDYQETQYF
TRBJ1-6,TRBV19,CASKREFSYNSPLHF
TRBJ2-3,TRBV7-6,CASSTRAGQGADTQYF
TRBJ1-2,TRBV28,CASHPPQGSHGYTF
TRBJ2-1,TRBV2,CASSNRVSYNEQFF
TRBJ2-2,TRBV5-1,CASSLGSVGGELFF
TRBJ1-2,TRBV10-1,CASSESDRAHGYTF
TRBJ1-6,TRBV28,CASSGGQGLFSPLHF
TRBJ2-7,TRBV5-1,CASSSADRVRYEQYF
TRBJ1-6,TRBV6-4,CASSVHRINSPLHF
TRBJ1-1,TRBV7-9,CASSPKGTTEAFF
TRBJ2-7,TRBV27,CASSVSAELYEQYF
TRBJ2-5,TRBV10-3,CAISVDRGRETQYF
TRBJ1-5,TRBV19,CASGLGNQPQHF
TRBJ1-1,TRBV2,CASNRPLTESHNTEAFF
TRBJ2-1,TRBV14,CASSQVRTSSFFFKGQFF
TRBJ1-1,TRBV6-2/TRBV6-3,CASSYTDRSEAFF
TRBJ1-5,TRBV30,CAWSNPPLRVQPQHF
TRBJ2-1,TRBV5-6,CASSLEGGRGYNEQFF
TRBJ2-1,TRBV6-7,CASGKRTSGIGGEQFF
TRBJ1-1,TRBV5-1,CASSPYAGLNTEAFF
TRBJ2-1,TRBV15,CATGTSSDNEQFF
TRBJ2-1,TRBV5-1,CASSLGSGRGNEQFF
TRBJ2-3,TRBV4-1,CASSRLAGGSADTQYF
TRBJ2-2,TRBV11-2,CASSLRRGAGELFF
TRBJ2-5,TRBV5-1,CASSLDSRTIETQYF
TRBJ2-1,TRBV6-1,CASSEGGDQFF
TRBJ2-3,TRBV30,CAWVTPRAGGYSDTQYF
TRBJ2-7,TRBV6-5,CASTHRGLGYEQYF
TRBJ2-7,TRBV20-1,CSASMDRSSYEQYF
TRBJ2-1,TRBV28,CASSPTSAYNEQFF
TRBJ1-1,TRBV29-1,CSVAPPVVGEAFF